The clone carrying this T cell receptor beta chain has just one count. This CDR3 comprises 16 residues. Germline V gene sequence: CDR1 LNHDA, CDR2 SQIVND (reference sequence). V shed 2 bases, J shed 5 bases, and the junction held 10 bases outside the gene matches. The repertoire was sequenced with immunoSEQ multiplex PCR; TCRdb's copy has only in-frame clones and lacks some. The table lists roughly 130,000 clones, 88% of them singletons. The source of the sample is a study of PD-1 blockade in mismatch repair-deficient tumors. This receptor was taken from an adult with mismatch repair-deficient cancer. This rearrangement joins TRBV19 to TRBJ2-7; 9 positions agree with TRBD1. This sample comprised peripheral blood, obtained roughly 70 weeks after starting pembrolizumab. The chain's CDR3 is CASSITPGTGIHEQYF. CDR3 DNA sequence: TGTGCCAGTAGTATAACCCCCGGGACAGGGATCCACGAGCAGTACTTC.